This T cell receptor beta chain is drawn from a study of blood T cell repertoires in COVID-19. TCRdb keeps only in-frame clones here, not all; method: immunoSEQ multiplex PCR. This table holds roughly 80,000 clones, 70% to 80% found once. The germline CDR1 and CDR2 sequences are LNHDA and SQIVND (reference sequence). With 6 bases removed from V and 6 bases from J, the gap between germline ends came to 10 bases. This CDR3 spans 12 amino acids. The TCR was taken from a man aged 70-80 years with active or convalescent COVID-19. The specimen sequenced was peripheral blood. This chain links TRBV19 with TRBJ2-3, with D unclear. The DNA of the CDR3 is TGTGCCAGTAGCCCATCGCGTGATACGCAGTATTTT. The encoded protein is CASSPSRDTQYF. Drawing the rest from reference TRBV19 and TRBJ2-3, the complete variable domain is DGGITQSPKYLFRKEGQNVTLSCEQNLNHDAMYWYRQDPGQGLRLIYYSQIVNDFQKGDIAEGYSVSREKKESFPLTVTSAQKNPTAFYLCASSPSRDTQYFGPGTRLTVL.